Below, 9 T cell receptor beta chains from the same sample are listed, as sequenced in a study of read filtering for tumor transcriptome and immune sequencing. From around 0.4 ug of RNA, a library with molecular barcoded alpha/delta and beta/gamma adaptors was made. TCRdb reanalysed the reads using MiXCR and keeps one entry per CDR3 protein. The table lists roughly 56,000 distinct CDR3 sequences, about a fifth of them singletons. Specimen: a population of CD138-negative cells sorted from bone marrow. Source of these receptors: a donor over 35 with multiple myeloma.

Turning to this clonotype: Lacking the conserved final phenylalanine or tryptophan, this CDR3 likely reflects a read error. The chain has TRBV20-1 and TRBJ2-7; 14 positions agree with TRBD2. From germline, CDR1 is DFQATT and CDR2 SNEGSKA (reference sequence). V trimming: 2 bases; J trimming: 0 bases; junction bases outside the gene matches: 9. The CDR3 has 18 amino acids. The chain's CDR3 is CSARSLVGTSGGSYEQYL. For the CDR3, the DNA is TGCAGTGCTAGATCATTAGTTGGGACTAGCGGGGGCTCCTACGAGCAGTACCTC.

In this sample, this clonotype turned up many times. The rearrangement uses TRBV5-1 and TRBJ1-6; D remains ambiguous. Germline V CDR1 and CDR2: SGHRS, YFSETQ. V lost 0 bases and J lost 7, with 8 bases in between. The CDR3 totals 14 residues. CDR3 protein: CASSLVPPNSPLHF. CDR3 bases: TGCGCCAGCAGCTTGGTTCCGCCAAATTCACCCCTCCACTTT.

This clonotype has at least ten counts. The rearrangement joins TRBV20-1 to TRBJ2-1; 12 bases map to TRBD2. V was pared by 2 bases and J by 1 base, with 6 bases of the junction left unmatched. Germline CDR1 DFQATT, CDR2 SNEGSKA (reference sequence). This CDR3 is built from 17 residues. The CDR3 region is CSARSPSGGASYNEQFF. The CDR3 coding sequence is TGCAGTGCTAGATCCCCTAGCGGGGGGGCATCCTACAATGAGCAGTTCTTC.

With respect to this clonotype: This likely came from a read error, as a far larger clone is one base away. This sequence joins TRBV7-9 and TRBJ1-1; no reliable D call. TRBJ1-6 matches the DNA end more closely, so the J call is doubtful. CDR1 is SEHNR, CDR2 FQNEAQ, per germline (reference sequence). CDR3 size: 14 residues. CDR3 sequence reads: CAGNPGRDNSPLHF. The CDR3 nucleotides are TGTGCCGGCAACCCGGGCCGAGATAATTCACCCCTCCACTTT.

This clonotype has a handful of counts. Being one base from a much bigger clone, this may be a read error. This chain uses TRBV12-3 or TRBV12-4 with TRBJ2-1, with D possibly being TRBD1 (5 bases). Trimming left V 2 bases short and J 9 bases short, with 11 bases between. This CDR3 has 13 amino acids. The CDR3 coding sequence is TGTGCCAGCAGTTTAAACAGGAAGGGTGAGCAGTTCTTC. This encodes CASSLNRKGEQFF.

On this clonotype itself: This may arise from a read error, as a much more abundant clone is one base away. The chain combines TRBV7-8 with TRBJ2-1; 10 bases agree with TRBD1. The germline V gene encodes CDR1 SGHVS and CDR2 FQNEAQ. V lost 6 bases and J lost 12; bases outside the gene matches: 8. The CDR3 is made up of 13 amino acids. CDR3 region: CASRTGGYGGQFF. The CDR3 DNA follows: TGTGCCAGCAGGACAGGGGGCTACGGTGGGCAGTTCTTC.

This clonotype was detected many times. DNA for the CDR3: TGTGCCAGCGGTACTAGCGGGATCAACACCGGGGAGCTGTTTTTT. Its protein product is CASGTSGINTGELFF. V and J are TRBV4-2 and TRBJ2-2, with 10 bases identical to TRBD2. V shed 8 bases and J 2 bases; nucleotides not matched to a gene: 5. Germline V CDR1 and CDR2: LGHNA, YNFKEQ. This CDR3 has 15 residues.

This clonotype was seen at least ten times. The V gene is TRBV10-1, the J gene TRBJ2-7, with TRBD1 matching 8 bases. CDR3 length equals 12 residues. The V and J ends lost 7 bases and 5 bases, in that order; junction bases with no gene match: 4. The V gene's germline CDR1 is WNHNN and CDR2 SYGVQD (reference sequence). The chain's CDR3 is CASKDRAHEQYF. The CDR3 nucleotides are TGCGCCAGCAAGGACAGGGCCCACGAGCAGTACTTC.

This clonotype was recorded at least ten times. The CDR3 here is CASSLGQGKEKLFF. Here the CDR3 DNA reads TGCGCCAGCAGCTTGGGACAGGGTAAAGAAAAACTGTTTTTT. The J gene is TRBJ1-4, the V gene TRBV5-1; 7 bases map to TRBD1. The germline V gene encodes CDR1 SGHRS and CDR2 YFSETQ. With V trimmed by 0 bases and J by 8 bases, 4 bases remained unmatched. The CDR3 totals 14 residues.